The 27 T cell receptor beta chains below all came from one sample that was sequenced in a study of blood T cell repertoires in COVID-19. The repertoire was sequenced with immunoSEQ multiplex PCR; TCRdb's copy has only in-frame clones and lacks some. There are roughly 330,000 clones in the sample; around 89% occur only once, and under 4.5% lies in the top ten. Sequenced material: peripheral blood. The origin of the receptors is a woman aged 45-59 years with active or convalescent COVID-19.

This chain joins TRBV27 and TRBJ1-2; the D gene is possibly TRBD1 (5 bases). The CDR3 runs 15 residues. From germline, CDR1 is MNHEY and CDR2 SMNVEV (reference sequence). V was clipped by 6 bases and J by 5 bases, with 19 bases between them. This chain's CDR3 is CASRVRGVIGYGYTF. The CDR3 coding sequence is TGTGCCAGCAGAGTCCGGGGGGTAATCGGGTATGGCTACACCTTC.

The CDR3 DNA sequence: TGCGCCAGCAGCTTTGACAGCTATGGCTACACCTTC. Translation: CASSFDSYGYTF. The J gene is TRBJ1-2, the V gene TRBV5-1, with a possible D match to TRBD1 (5 bases). Germline V gene lookup returns CDR1 SGHRS and CDR2 YFSETQ. V was pared by 2 bases and J by 4 bases, with 6 bases between. The CDR3 totals 12 residues.

The chain joins TRBV7-2 to TRBJ1-4; 7 bases align to TRBD1. Per the germline V gene, CDR1 is SGHTA and CDR2 is FQGNSA. CDR3 size: 14 residues. J was trimmed by 3 bases and V by 4 bases; bases with no gene match: 2. CDR3 sequence: CASSSGQSNEKLFF. The CDR3 nucleotides read TGTGCCAGCAGCTCGGGACAGTCTAATGAAAAACTGTTTTTT.

This chain joins TRBV27 and TRBJ2-7; 7 bases match TRBD2. Germline V gives CDR1 MNHEY, CDR2 SMNVEV (reference sequence). The CDR3 extends over 18 amino acids. The ends lost 5 bases at V and 2 bases at J; junction bases unmatched: 18. CDR3 region: CASSTRIGRGGGTYEQYF. Written as DNA, the CDR3 is TGTGCCAGCAGTACCCGTATAGGTCGGGGCGGGGGAACCTACGAGCAGTACTTC.

V usage is TRBV7-8 and J usage is TRBJ2-7; the D is unclear. The germline CDR1 and CDR2 sequences are SGHVS and FQNEAQ. The CDR3 is 13 amino acids. V gave up 1 base and J gave up 4 bases, with 8 bases separating them. This CDR3 is CASSLDSPYEQYF. The CDR3 DNA reads as TGTGCCAGCAGCTTAGACAGCCCATACGAGCAGTACTTC.

CDR3 in amino acids: CASSLASRQGREQYF. The CDR3 DNA follows: TGTGCCAGCAGCTTAGCGAGTAGACAGGGAAGGGAGCAGTACTTC. The chain employs TRBV7-9 and TRBJ2-7; TRBD1 matches at 7 bases. CDR3 length equals 15 residues. Looked up from germline, CDR1 is SEHNR and CDR2 is FQNEAQ (reference sequence). J was trimmed by 7 bases and V by 0 bases; bases with no gene match: 9. The full variable domain, completed using reference TRBV7-9 and TRBJ2-7, is DTGVSQNPRHKITKRGQNVTFRCDPISEHNRLYWYRQTLGQGPEFLTYFQNEAQLEKSRLLSDRFSAERPKGSFSTLEIQRTEQGDSAMYLCASSLASRQGREQYFGPGTRLTVT.

This rearrangement joins TRBV4-3 to TRBJ2-3; 8 bases align to TRBD2. CDR1 and CDR2 (germline): LGHNA, YSLEER. The CDR3 is made up of 16 amino acids. After removal of 0 bases from V and 0 bases from J, the junction contained 2 bases not matched to a gene. The CDR3 spells CASSQEPGGSTDTQYF. The CDR3 DNA follows: TGCGCCAGCAGCCAAGAACCGGGGGGGAGCACAGATACGCAGTATTTT.

The chain recombines TRBV18 with TRBJ1-2; maybe TRBD1 (6 bases). Germline-derived CDR1 and CDR2 are KGHSH and LQKENI. The ends were cut back, 3 bases at V and 12 bases at J, with 20 bases in the middle. This CDR3 has 14 residues. As DNA, the CDR3 is TGTGCCAGCTCACCGATTGCGGAACAGGGAACCCACACCTTC. Translation: CASSPIAEQGTHTF.

The rearrangement joins TRBV3-1 (or the pseudogene TRBV3-2) to TRBJ1-1; TRBD1 might be the D (5 bases). The V end lost 3 bases, the J end lost 0 bases, and 11 bases lay between the germline ends. Germline-derived CDR1 and CDR2 are LGHDT and YNNKEL (reference sequence). CDR3 length: 15 amino acids. As DNA, the CDR3 is TGTGCCAGCAGCCATTTCAAGGGGCTGAACACTGAAGCTTTCTTT. It yields the protein CASSHFKGLNTEAFF.

The V call is TRBV12-3 or TRBV12-4, the J call TRBJ1-4; D unresolved. There are 13 residues in the CDR3. Trimming removed 11 bases from V and 4 bases from J, with 14 bases in between. Here the CDR3 reads CARRALGNEKLFF. In nucleotides, the CDR3 is TGTGCCCGGAGAGCGTTAGGTAATGAAAAACTGTTTTTT.

The J gene is TRBJ1-3, the V gene TRBV15; D is possibly TRBD1 (5 bases). There are 15 residues in the CDR3. Germline V gene data show CDR1 as LNHNV and CDR2 as YYDKDF (reference sequence). Deletions cut 0 bases from V and 3 bases from J, with 9 bases between. In DNA form, the CDR3 reads TGTGCCACCAGCAGAGATACGGGGGTTGGAAACACCATATATTTT. Protein product: CATSRDTGVGNTIYF.

As regards this clone: Its ends do not fully match the called genes, so a read error is possible. The chain couples TRBV5-6 to TRBJ1-2, with unresolved D. Germline CDR1 reads SGHDT; CDR2 reads YYEEEE. The CDR3 is 13 amino acids. The CDR3 is CASTLGSRYGYTF. The CDR3 nucleotides are TGTGCCAGCACCTTGGGCAGTCGCTATGGCTACACCTTC.

The V call is TRBV27, the J call TRBJ2-1, with D tentatively TRBD1 (5 bases). The length of the CDR3 is 14 residues. Trimming stripped 7 bases from V and 2 bases from J, with 12 bases between. The V gene's germline CDR1 is MNHEY and CDR2 SMNVEV (reference sequence). The CDR3 sequence is CASTSVRAYNEQFF. Here the CDR3 DNA reads TGTGCCAGCACTTCTGTCAGGGCCTACAATGAGCAGTTCTTC.

The rearrangement uses TRBV12-3 or TRBV12-4 and TRBJ1-6, with TRBD1 identical over 7 bases. The V gene end was trimmed by 9 bases and the J gene end by 11 bases; junction bases not matched to a gene: 7. This CDR3 contains 12 residues. In DNA form, the CDR3 reads TGTGCCAGTTCACAGGGGTTTCCACCCCTCCACTTT. Translation gives CASSQGFPPLHF.

V and J are TRBV7-8 and TRBJ2-5; 11 positions agree with TRBD1. Trimming cost V 5 bases and J 2 bases; bases outside gene matches: 10. Germline CDR1 is SGHVS and CDR2 is FQNEAQ. The CDR3 extends over 17 amino acids. For the CDR3, the DNA is TGTGCCAGCAGCACCGTCCGGGACAGGGGGTTACAAGAGACCCAGTACTTC. This gives the protein CASSTVRDRGLQETQYF.

This chain links TRBV7-3 with TRBJ1-5; possible D gene TRBD1, 6 bases. The CDR3 covers 13 residues. Per germline, CDR1 SGHTA and CDR2 FQGTGA. Trimming removed 3 bases at V and 4 bases at J, with 7 bases between. The CDR3 DNA follows: TGTGCCAGCAGCTTGGGGGCAAATCAGCCCCAGCATTTT. This translates into CASSLGANQPQHF.

The CDR3 loop reads CASSSGQGPLSNQPQHF. The DNA for the CDR3 is TGTGCCAGCAGCTCAGGACAGGGGCCCCTTAGCAATCAGCCCCAGCATTTT. The chain has TRBV11-2 and TRBJ1-5, with 9 bases that match TRBD1. CDR3 size: 17 residues. The junction had 7 bases not matched to a gene; V was cut back by 4 bases and J by 0 bases. The V gene's germline CDR1 is SGHAT and CDR2 FQNNGV.

The J gene is TRBJ2-5, the V gene TRBV3-1 (or the pseudogene TRBV3-2); D call uncertain. Germline V gene data show CDR1 as LGHDT and CDR2 as YNNKEL (reference sequence). Trimming shortened V by 4 bases and J by 5 bases, and 11 bases separated the two germline ends. The CDR3 contains 13 residues. CDR3 DNA sequence: TGTGCCAGCAGCCTCCCCGGGTCGGAGACCCAGTACTTC. Amino acids: CASSLPGSETQYF.

Only one count was recorded for this clone. The chain is built from TRBV10-3 and TRBJ2-1; 8 bases are a match to TRBD1. This CDR3 region has 13 residues. J lost 6 bases, V lost 8 bases, and 6 bases had no gene match. Germline V gives CDR1 ENHRY, CDR2 SYGVKD. The CDR3 loop is CAIGSGQGNEQFF. In nucleotides, the CDR3 is TGTGCCATCGGATCCGGACAGGGCAATGAGCAGTTCTTC.

The chain carries TRBV2 and TRBJ2-5, with 11 bases matching TRBD1. The CDR3 consists of 13 residues. Losses at the gene ends were 4 bases for V and 6 bases for J; bases not matched to a gene: 1. Germline assignment: CDR1 SNHLY and CDR2 FYNNEI. The CDR3 protein is CASSGDRGKTQYF. The CDR3 nucleotides read TGTGCCAGCAGTGGGGACAGGGGGAAGACCCAGTACTTC.

The rearrangement uses TRBV28 and TRBJ2-7; 9 positions match TRBD2. The CDR3 is made up of 15 amino acids. CDR1 and CDR2 (germline): MDHEN, SYDVKM. The trim removed 6 bases at V and 7 bases at J, leaving 13 bases unmatched. CDR3 amino acids: CASRESIAGVGEQYF. The CDR3 region has the DNA TGTGCCAGCAGAGAATCCATAGCGGGAGTGGGGGAGCAGTACTTC.

The V and J genes are TRBV5-4 and TRBJ1-2, with TRBD1 identical over 9 bases. There are 15 residues in the CDR3. In germline, CDR1 is SGHNT, CDR2 YYREEE (reference sequence). V was pared by 0 bases and J by 8 bases, with 8 bases of the junction left unmatched. CDR3 bases: TGTGCCAGCAGCTTGGAGCTGGACAGGGGTCAGGGCTACACCTTC. This codes for CASSLELDRGQGYTF.

This sequence joins TRBV5-1 and TRBJ2-1, with D uncertain. CDR1 and CDR2 from the germline V gene are SGHRS and YFSETQ. V lost 2 bases and J lost 6, with 12 bases in between. The CDR3 consists of 14 residues. In DNA, the CDR3 is TGCGCCAGCAGCTTCCAGGTGCCACTCAATGAGCAGTTCTTC. Its protein product is CASSFQVPLNEQFF. Full variable domain (missing parts from reference TRBV5-1 and TRBJ2-1): KAGVTQTPRYLIKTRGQQVTLSCSPISGHRSVSWYQQTPGQGLQFLFEYFSETQRNKGNFPGRFSGRQFSNSRSEMNVSTLELGDSALYLCASSFQVPLNEQFFGPGTRLTVL.

This chain uses TRBV20-1 with TRBJ2-3; 9 nucleotides align to TRBD2. Germline lookup yields CDR1 DFQATT and CDR2 SNEGSKA (reference sequence). The V and J ends lost 2 bases and 15 bases, in that order; junction bases with no gene match: 6. The CDR3 runs 11 residues. The chain's CDR3 is CSARMAGGHYF. The DNA of the CDR3 is TGCAGTGCTAGAATGGCGGGGGGGCATTATTTT.

The J gene is TRBJ2-1, the V gene TRBV12-3 or TRBV12-4; 8 positions agree with TRBD2. Trimming cost V 10 bases and J 6 bases; bases outside gene matches: 8. This CDR3 is 13 amino acids long. CDR3 residues: CATGPRGGNEQFF. The CDR3 DNA reads as TGTGCCACGGGGCCCCGGGGGGGCAATGAGCAGTTCTTC.

A single count supports this clone. The genes are TRBV27 and TRBJ2-5, with TRBD2 matching 7 bases. Germline V lookup: CDR1 MNHEY, CDR2 SMNVEV (reference sequence). The J segment lost 1 base and the V segment lost 1 base, leaving 6 bases of the junction unmatched. The CDR3 is made up of 16 amino acids. The CDR3 spells CASSLWGGTPQETQYF. CDR3 nucleotides: TGTGCCAGCAGTTTATGGGGAGGGACCCCCCAAGAGACCCAGTACTTC.

The rearrangement links TRBV19 to TRBJ1-2, with 7 nucleotides matching TRBD1. The V and J ends lost 10 bases and 8 bases, in that order; junction bases with no gene match: 7. This CDR3 has 11 amino acids. Germline assignment: CDR1 LNHDA and CDR2 SQIVND (reference sequence). The chain's CDR3 is CATSDRIGYTF. CDR3 bases: TGTGCCACTTCGGACAGGATCGGCTACACCTTC. The full variable domain, rest sourced from reference TRBV19 and TRBJ1-2, is DGGITQSPKYLFRKEGQNVTLSCEQNLNHDAMYWYRQDPGQGLRLIYYSQIVNDFQKGDIAEGYSVSREKKESFPLTVTSAQKNPTAFYLCATSDRIGYTFGSGTRLTVV.